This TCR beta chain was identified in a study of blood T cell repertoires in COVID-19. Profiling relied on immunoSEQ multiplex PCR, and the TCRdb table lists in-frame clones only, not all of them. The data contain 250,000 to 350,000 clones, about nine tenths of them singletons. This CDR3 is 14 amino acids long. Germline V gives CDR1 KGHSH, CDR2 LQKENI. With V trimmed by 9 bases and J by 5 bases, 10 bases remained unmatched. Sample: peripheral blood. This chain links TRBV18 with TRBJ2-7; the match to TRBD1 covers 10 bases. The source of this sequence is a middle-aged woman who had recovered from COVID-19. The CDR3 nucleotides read TGTGCCAGTAACGATGGGACAGGGGCCCACGAGCAGTACTTC. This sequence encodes CASNDGTGAHEQYF.